Listed here are 5 T cell receptor beta chains from one sample, sequenced in a study of response to subunit inactivated influenza vaccine. A single record per CDR3 protein comes from TCRdb applying MiXCR to the RT-PCR reads. Among about 800,000 distinct CDR3 sequences listed, over 20% were seen once. Here the sequenced sample was PBMCs from blood, taken 5 days after vaccination. All receptors derive from a man aged 45-65 years who received an inactivated influenza vaccine.

Only a few counts were recorded for this clonotype. The chain combines TRBV20-1 with TRBJ1-2; TRBD1 agrees at 7 bases. Trimming at V came to 4 bases and at J to 5 bases, leaving 13 bases not matched to a gene. Germline CDR1 DFQATT, CDR2 SNEGSKA (reference sequence). The CDR3 has 15 amino acids. This chain's CDR3 is CSANPQGQVHYGYTF. As DNA, the CDR3 is TGCAGTGCTAACCCCCAAGGACAGGTTCATTATGGCTACACCTTC.

The genes are TRBV12-3 or TRBV12-4 and TRBJ1-3, with TRBD1 matching 7 bases. This CDR3 region has 14 residues. Trimming removed 5 bases from V and 9 bases from J; junction bases left unmatched: 10. CDR3 sequence reads: CASSLRQGGGTIYF. DNA for the CDR3: TGTGCCAGCAGTCTCCGACAGGGTGGCGGCACCATATATTTT.

Concerning this clonotype itself: Given the absence of the conserved phenylalanine or tryptophan at the CDR3 end, a read error is likely. This chain links TRBV7-3 with TRBJ2-1, with TRBD1 matching 7 bases. The CDR3 has 12 residues. V was clipped by 5 bases and J by 7 bases; unmatched bases: 2. CDR1 and CDR2 from the germline V gene are SGHTA and FQGTGA. CDR3 DNA: TGTGCCAGCAGCCTGACAGGGAATGAGCAGTTCCTC. Protein sequence: CASSLTGNEQFL.

This sequence joins TRBV11-3 and TRBJ2-3; D is undetermined. With 5 bases removed from V and 6 bases from J, the gap between germline ends came to 12 bases. Germline V CDR1 and CDR2: SGHNT, YENEEA. The CDR3 extends over 13 amino acids. The CDR3 reads CASSQETRDTQYF. The CDR3 DNA follows: TGTGCCAGCAGCCAGGAAACCAGGGATACGCAGTATTTT.

This clonotype was picked up a small number of times. The V gene is TRBV10-3, the J gene TRBJ2-2, with 10 bases that match TRBD2. The ends lost 3 bases at V and 6 bases at J; junction bases unmatched: 10. Germline-derived CDR1 and CDR2 are ENHRY and SYGVKD. There are 17 residues in the CDR3. The CDR3, as DNA: TGTGCCATCAGTGAAATTATCATCGGACTAGCGGCCGGGGAGCTGTTTTTT. This codes for CAISEIIIGLAAGELFF.